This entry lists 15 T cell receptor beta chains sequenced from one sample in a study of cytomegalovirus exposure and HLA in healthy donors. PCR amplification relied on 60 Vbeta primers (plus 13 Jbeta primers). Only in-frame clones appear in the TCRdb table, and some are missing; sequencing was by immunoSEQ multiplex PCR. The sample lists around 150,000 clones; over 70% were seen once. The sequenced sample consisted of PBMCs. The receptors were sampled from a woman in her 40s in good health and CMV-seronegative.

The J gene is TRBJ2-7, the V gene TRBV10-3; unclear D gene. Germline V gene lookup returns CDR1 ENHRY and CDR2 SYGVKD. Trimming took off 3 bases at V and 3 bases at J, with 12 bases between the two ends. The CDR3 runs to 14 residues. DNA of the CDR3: TGTGCCATCAGTGATCTCCAGGAAAACTACGAGCAGTACTTC. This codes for CAISDLQENYEQYF.

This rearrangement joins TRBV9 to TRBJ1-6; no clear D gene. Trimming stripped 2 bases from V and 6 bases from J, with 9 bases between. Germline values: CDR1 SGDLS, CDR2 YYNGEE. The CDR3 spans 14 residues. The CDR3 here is CASSVGLFNSPLHF. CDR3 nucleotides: TGTGCCAGCAGCGTTGGCCTCTTTAATTCACCCCTCCACTTT.

In nucleotides, the CDR3 is TGTGCCAGCAGTCCAGGACAGGGAGGTACAGATACGCAGTATTTT. This gives the protein CASSPGQGGTDTQYF. This rearrangement joins TRBV7-3 to TRBJ2-3; TRBD1 matches 8 bases. CDR1 is SGHTA and CDR2 is FQGTGA in the germline V gene. The V segment lost 6 bases and the J segment 3 bases; nucleotides outside the gene matches: 8. This CDR3 spans 15 amino acids.

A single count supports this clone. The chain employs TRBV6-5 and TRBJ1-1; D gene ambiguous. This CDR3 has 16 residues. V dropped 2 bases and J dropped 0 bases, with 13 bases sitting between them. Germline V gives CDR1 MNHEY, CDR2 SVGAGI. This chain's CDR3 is CASSYQILTVNTEAFF. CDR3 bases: TGTGCCAGCAGTTACCAAATCTTAACGGTGAACACTGAAGCTTTCTTT.

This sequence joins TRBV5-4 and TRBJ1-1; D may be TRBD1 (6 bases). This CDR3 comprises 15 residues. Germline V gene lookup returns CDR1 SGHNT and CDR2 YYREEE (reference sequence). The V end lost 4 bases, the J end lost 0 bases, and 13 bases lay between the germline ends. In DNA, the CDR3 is TGTGCCAGCAGCCCCGACGGACAGTTGAACACTGAAGCTTTCTTT. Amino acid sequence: CASSPDGQLNTEAFF. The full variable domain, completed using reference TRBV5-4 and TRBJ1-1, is ETGVTQSPTHLIKTRGQQVTLRCSSQSGHNTVSWYQQALGQGPQFIFQYYREEENGRGNFPPRFSGLQFPNYSSELNVNALELDDSALYLCASSPDGQLNTEAFFGQGTRLTVV.

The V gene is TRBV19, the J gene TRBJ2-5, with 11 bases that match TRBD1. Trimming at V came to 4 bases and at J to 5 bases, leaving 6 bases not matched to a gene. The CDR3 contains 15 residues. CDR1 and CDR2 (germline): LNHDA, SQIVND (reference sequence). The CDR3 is CASSSGTGGRETQYF. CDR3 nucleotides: TGTGCCAGTAGTAGCGGGACAGGGGGACGGGAGACCCAGTACTTC.

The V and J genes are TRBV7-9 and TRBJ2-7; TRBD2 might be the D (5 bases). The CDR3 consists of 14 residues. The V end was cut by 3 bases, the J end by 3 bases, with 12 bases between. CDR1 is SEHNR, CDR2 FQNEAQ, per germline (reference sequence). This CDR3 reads CASSFTAGSYEQYF. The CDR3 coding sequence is TGTGCCAGCAGCTTCACGGCGGGCAGCTACGAGCAGTACTTC. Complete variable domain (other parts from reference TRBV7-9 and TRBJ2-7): DTGVSQNPRHKITKRGQNVTFRCDPISEHNRLYWYRQTLGQGPEFLTYFQNEAQLEKSRLLSDRFSAERPKGSFSTLEIQRTEQGDSAMYLCASSFTAGSYEQYFGPGTRLTVT.

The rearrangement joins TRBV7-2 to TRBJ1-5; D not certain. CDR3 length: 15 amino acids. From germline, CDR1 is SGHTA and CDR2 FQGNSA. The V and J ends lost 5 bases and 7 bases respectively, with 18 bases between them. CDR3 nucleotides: TGTGCCAGCAGCCCTCTATTACTCCTCCCCCAGCCCCAGCATTTT. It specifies CASSPLLLLPQPQHF.

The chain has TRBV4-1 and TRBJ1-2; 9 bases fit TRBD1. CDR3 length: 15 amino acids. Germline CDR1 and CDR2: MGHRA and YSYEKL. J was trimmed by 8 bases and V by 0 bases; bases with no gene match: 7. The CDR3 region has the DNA TGCGCCAGCAGCCAAGAGGAACAGGGGGCAAGGGGCTACACCTTC. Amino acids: CASSQEEQGARGYTF.

The CDR3 reads CASSQHSNSPLHF. CDR3 in DNA: TGCGCCAGCAGCCAACATTCAAATTCACCCCTCCACTTT. The rearrangement uses TRBV4-3 and TRBJ1-6; D not certain. V lost 2 bases, J lost 7 bases, and 6 bases lay in between. Germline CDR1 is LGHNA and CDR2 is YSLEER. There are 13 residues in the CDR3.

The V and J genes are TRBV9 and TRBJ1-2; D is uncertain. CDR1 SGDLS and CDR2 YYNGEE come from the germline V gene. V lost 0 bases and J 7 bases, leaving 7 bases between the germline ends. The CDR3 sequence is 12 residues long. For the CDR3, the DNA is TGTGCCAGCAGCGTAGCTACTGGTGGCTACACCTTC. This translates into CASSVATGGYTF.

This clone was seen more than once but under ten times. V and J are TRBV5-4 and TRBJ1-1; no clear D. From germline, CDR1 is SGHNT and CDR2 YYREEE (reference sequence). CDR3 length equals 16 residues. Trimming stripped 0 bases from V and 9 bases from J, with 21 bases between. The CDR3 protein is CASSLGGREASNQAFF. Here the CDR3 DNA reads TGTGCCAGCAGCTTGGGGGGAAGGGAGGCTTCCAATCAAGCTTTCTTT.

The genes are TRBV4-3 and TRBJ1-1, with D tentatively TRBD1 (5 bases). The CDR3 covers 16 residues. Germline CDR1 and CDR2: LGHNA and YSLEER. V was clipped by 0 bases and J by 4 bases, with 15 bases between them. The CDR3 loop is CASSQDVAPGGTEAFF. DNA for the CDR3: TGCGCCAGCAGCCAAGACGTCGCACCCGGGGGCACTGAAGCTTTCTTT.

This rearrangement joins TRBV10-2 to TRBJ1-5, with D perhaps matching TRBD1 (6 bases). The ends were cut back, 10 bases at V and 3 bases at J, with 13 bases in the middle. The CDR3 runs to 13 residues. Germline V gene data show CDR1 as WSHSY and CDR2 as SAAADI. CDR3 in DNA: TGCGCCACCCGTACAGGGATCAATCAGCCCCAGCATTTT. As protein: CATRTGINQPQHF.

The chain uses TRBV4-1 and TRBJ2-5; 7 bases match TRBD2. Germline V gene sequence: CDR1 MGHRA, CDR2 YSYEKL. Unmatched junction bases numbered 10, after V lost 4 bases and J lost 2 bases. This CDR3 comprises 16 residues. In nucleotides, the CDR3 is TGCGCCAGCAGCCTTCCGCCCCGGGGGGAGCAAGAGACCCAGTACTTC. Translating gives CASSLPPRGEQETQYF.